This T cell receptor delta chain was observed in a study of gamma-delta chains in newborns, infants, children. Turning to this clone: One end of the junction is discordant with germline, which a read error may explain.

TCRdb reprocessed the reads using CATT. The sample lists several thousand delta-chain clones, about 10% occurring once. Germline CDR1 GEAIGNYY, CDR2 EKD. This CDR3 has 15 amino acids. The sample taken for sequencing was blood. The clonotype was recovered from a child who was a newborn, infant or young child, either healthy, febrile or measles-vaccinated (not recorded which). The genes are TRDV2 and TRDJ2; D perhaps matches TRDD3 (6 bases). The CDR3 nucleotides read TGTGCCTTTGACACCGGGGGGACATTGACAGCACAACTCTTCTTT. Translating gives CAFDTGGTLTAQLFF.